A selection of T cell receptor beta chains follows, all from one sample in a study of shared clonotypes between healthy human individuals. The data were produced by immunoSEQ multiplex PCR, yet TCRdb's version contains in-frame clones alone and is incomplete. The sample contains more than 450,000 clones, 70% to 80% of which appear only once. The sample taken for sequencing was PBMCs. These receptors originate from a woman aged 40 to 49 in good health. Some clones in this sample may be carry-over from other donors' samples. Both conserved end residues are part of each CDR3. D genes are given only for firm matches. Clone size is given for some rows only: seen once, a few or many times, or a class if the clone is expanded.

V	J	D	size	CDR3	DNA
TRBV6-5	TRBJ1-1	TRBD1	NA	CASSYWGQPNTEAFF	TGTGCCAGCAGTTATTGGGGACAGCCGAACACTGAAGCTTTCTTT
TRBV5-1	TRBJ2-7	NA	NA	CASSLEHHEQYF	TGCGCCAGCAGCTTGGAGCATCACGAGCAGTACTTC
TRBV6-4	TRBJ2-1	TRBD1	once	CASSALSGTGGLGQFF	TGTGCCAGCAGCGCCTTGTCCGGGACAGGGGGCTTGGGGCAGTTCTTC
TRBV4-3	TRBJ2-3	NA	few	CASSQDRDSAPDTQYF	TGCGCCAGCAGCCAAGATAGGGATTCGGCCCCAGATACGCAGTATTTT
TRBV9	TRBJ2-1	NA	NA	CASSGTGMHNEQFF	TGTGCCAGCAGCGGGACTGGGATGCACAATGAGCAGTTCTTC
TRBV19	TRBJ2-1	TRBD2	many	CASSMALAGGHSDNEQFF	TGTGCCAGTAGTATGGCCCTAGCGGGAGGGCATAGCGACAATGAGCAGTTCTTC
TRBV5-1	TRBJ2-3	NA	NA	CASSPRSGDTQYF	TGCGCCAGCAGCCCGAGGAGCGGAGATACGCAGTATTTT
TRBV7-2	TRBJ1-1	TRBD1	NA	CASSQGTGLRTEAFF	TGTGCCAGCAGCCAAGGGACAGGGCTTAGGACTGAAGCTTTCTTT
TRBV18	TRBJ2-7	NA	NA	CASSPGADRYEQYF	TGTGCCAGCTCACCAGGGGCCGACCGGTACGAGCAGTACTTC
TRBV19	TRBJ1-2	NA	NA	CASSQQGSTYGYTF	TGTGCCAGTAGTCAACAAGGATCTACCTATGGCTACACCTTC
TRBV10-3	TRBJ2-7	TRBD2	NA	CAISEDPLAETYEQYF	TGTGCCATCAGTGAGGACCCACTAGCGGAGACTTACGAGCAGTACTTC
TRBV7-9	TRBJ2-1	NA	NA	CASSLVVGYNEQFF	TGTGCCAGCAGCTTAGTAGTTGGATACAATGAGCAGTTCTTC
TRBV5-6	TRBJ2-1	TRBD2	NA	CASSLFSASGSLDEQFF	TGTGCCAGCAGCTTATTTTCGGCTAGCGGGAGTTTAGATGAGCAGTTCTTC
TRBV10-3	TRBJ1-2	NA	NA	CAISESGYGYTF	TGTGCCATCAGTGAGTCCGGCTATGGCTACACCTTC
TRBV28	TRBJ2-2	TRBD2	NA	CASSFGGRAAGELFF	TGTGCCAGCAGTTTCGGCGGGAGGGCGGCCGGGGAGCTGTTTTTT
TRBV5-1	TRBJ2-7	NA	NA	CASRGTPGSSYEQYF	TGCGCCAGCAGGGGAACACCGGGATCCAGCTACGAGCAGTACTTC
TRBV7-3	TRBJ2-1	NA	few	CASSLTLASEQFF	TGTGCCAGCAGCTTAACGTTAGCGTCTGAGCAGTTCTTC
TRBV5-1	TRBJ2-5	NA	NA	CASGGRQETQYF	TGCGCCAGCGGAGGACGGCAAGAGACCCAGTACTTC
TRBV2	TRBJ2-3	TRBD1	NA	CATGGGTGFADTQYF	TGTGCCACCGGAGGGGGGACAGGGTTCGCAGATACGCAGTATTTT
TRBV27	TRBJ2-1	NA	NA	CASSIKNSWRQDNEQFF	TGTGCCAGCAGTATTAAGAACTCTTGGCGCCAGGACAATGAGCAGTTCTTC
TRBV10-3	TRBJ1-3	NA	many	CAISGPGAGGNTIYF	TGTGCCATCAGTGGTCCAGGGGCAGGCGGAAACACCATATATTTT
TRBV10-3	TRBJ2-1	TRBD2	NA	CAISRTSGTLSYNEQFF	TGTGCCATCAGCCGGACTAGCGGGACGCTCTCCTACAATGAGCAGTTCTTC
TRBV11-3	TRBJ2-1	TRBD2	NA	CASSLDSGSFYNEQFF	TGTGCCAGCAGCTTAGACAGCGGGAGTTTCTACAATGAGCAGTTCTTC
TRBV4-1	TRBJ2-1	NA	NA	CASSPQVQGGGSNEQFF	TGCGCCAGCAGCCCCCAGGTGCAGGGTGGTGGTAGCAATGAGCAGTTCTTC
TRBV25-1	TRBJ2-7	NA	NA	CASSDPGLGGQEQYF	TGTGCCAGCAGTGATCCCGGACTCGGCGGTCAGGAGCAGTACTTC
TRBV18	TRBJ2-2	TRBD1	NA	CASSPPVQGAITGELFF	TGTGCCAGCTCACCACCTGTACAGGGGGCTATCACCGGGGAGCTGTTTTTT
TRBV15	TRBJ2-5	NA	NA	CATSREIISPSETQYF	TGTGCCACCAGCAGAGAAATCATCTCACCGAGCGAGACCCAGTACTTC
TRBV5-5	TRBJ1-1	TRBD1	NA	CASSLHKREGAMMNTEAFF	TGTGCCAGCAGCCTACACAAGAGAGAGGGGGCCATGATGAACACTGAAGCTTTCTTT
TRBV28	TRBJ2-1	TRBD2	NA	CASSSGTSGRGNEQFF	TGTGCCAGCAGCTCAGGGACTAGCGGGAGGGGCAATGAGCAGTTCTTC
TRBV6-6	TRBJ2-1	NA	NA	CASSYEGGEQFF	TGTGCCAGCAGTTACGAGGGAGGTGAGCAGTTCTTC
TRBV2	TRBJ1-1	NA	NA	CASSEETNTEAFF	TGTGCCAGCAGTGAAGAAACAAACACTGAAGCTTTCTTT
TRBV19	TRBJ2-2	TRBD2	NA	CASIRTSGNPTGELFF	TGTGCCAGTATCCGGACTAGCGGGAATCCGACCGGGGAGCTGTTTTTT
TRBV11-1	TRBJ2-2	NA	once	CASSLYATGELFF	TGTGCCAGCAGCTTGTACGCGACCGGGGAGCTGTTTTTT
TRBV7-9	TRBJ2-5	NA	NA	CASSPFPREETQYF	TGTGCCAGCAGCCCTTTCCCGCGGGAAGAGACCCAGTACTTC
TRBV5-1	TRBJ2-1	TRBD2	NA	CASSPSGSPYNEQFF	TGCGCCAGCAGCCCTAGCGGGAGCCCCTACAATGAGCAGTTCTTC
TRBV14	TRBJ1-4	NA	NA	CASSRLNEKLFF	TGTGCCAGCAGTAGGCTAAATGAAAAACTGTTTTTT
TRBV19	TRBJ2-4	NA	once	CASRDILAKNIQYF	TGTGCCAGTCGAGACATTTTAGCCAAAAACATTCAGTACTTC
TRBV6-5	TRBJ1-1	NA	NA	CASSYSRRLNTEAFF	TGTGCCAGCAGTTACTCGAGACGGCTGAACACTGAAGCTTTCTTT
TRBV7-2	TRBJ2-1	TRBD1	NA	CASRLDRGPYNEQFF	TGTGCCAGCAGGCTGGACAGGGGCCCCTACAATGAGCAGTTCTTC
TRBV19	TRBJ1-5	NA	NA	CASSIVWGAGQPQHF	TGTGCCAGTAGTATAGTTTGGGGGGCGGGTCAGCCCCAGCATTTT